This T cell receptor beta chain emerged from a study of blood T cell repertoires in COVID-19. Across the study: Sites in the United States, Italy and Spain provided acute and convalescent COVID-19 samples. The cDNA or gDNA used as material had been derived from T cells, B-cell-depleted T cells, or PBMCs.

Participants' own reports of clinical history determined their cohort assignment. Original processing notes: Researchers report that nucleated cell counts were estimated from reference gene primer amplification. Profiling relied on immunoSEQ multiplex PCR, and the TCRdb table lists in-frame clones only, not all of them. From that table come the V and J calls and clone size; the DNA was used to work out D and trimming. Of about 250,000 clones listed, almost 85% are singletons. This TCR was recovered from a woman between 45 and 65 years old with acute COVID-19. Specimen: PBMCs or T cells enriched from blood (not recorded which).

CDR3 nucleotides: TGTGCCAGCAGCCAAGGTCCGCCTAGCGGGGTCATACACTCCTACGAGCAGTACTTC. Its protein product is CASSQGPPSGVIHSYEQYF. This chain joins TRBV3-1 (or the pseudogene TRBV3-2) and TRBJ2-7; TRBD2 matches at 9 bases. With 1 base clipped from V and 0 bases from J, the junction kept 13 bases outside the gene matches. The CDR3 is made up of 19 amino acids. Germline CDR1 is LGHDT and CDR2 is YNNKEL (reference sequence).